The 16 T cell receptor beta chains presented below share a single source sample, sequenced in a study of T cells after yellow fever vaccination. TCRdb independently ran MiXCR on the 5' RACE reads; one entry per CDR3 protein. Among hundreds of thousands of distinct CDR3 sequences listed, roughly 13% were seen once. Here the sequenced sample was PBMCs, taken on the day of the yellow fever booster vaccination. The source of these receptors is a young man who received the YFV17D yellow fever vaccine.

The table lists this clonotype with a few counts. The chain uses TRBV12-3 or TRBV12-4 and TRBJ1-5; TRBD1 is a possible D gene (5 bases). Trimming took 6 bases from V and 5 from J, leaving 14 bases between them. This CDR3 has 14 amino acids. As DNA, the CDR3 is TGTGCCAGCAGGGGGGAAGGGGCCGATCAGCCCCAGCATTTT. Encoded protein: CASRGEGADQPQHF.

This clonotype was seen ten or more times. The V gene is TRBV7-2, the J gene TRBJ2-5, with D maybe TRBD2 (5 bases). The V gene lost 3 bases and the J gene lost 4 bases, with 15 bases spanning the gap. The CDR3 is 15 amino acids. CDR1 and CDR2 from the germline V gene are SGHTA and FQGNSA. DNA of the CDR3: TGTGCCAGCAGCTTGAGCGCCGCGGGCCCAGAGACCCAGTACTTC. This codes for CASSLSAAGPETQYF.

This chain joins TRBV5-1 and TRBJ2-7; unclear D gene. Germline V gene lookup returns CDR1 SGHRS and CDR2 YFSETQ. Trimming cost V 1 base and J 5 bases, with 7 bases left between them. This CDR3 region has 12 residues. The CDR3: CASSLNGDEQYF. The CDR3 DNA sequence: TGCGCCAGCAGCTTGAATGGTGACGAGCAGTACTTC.

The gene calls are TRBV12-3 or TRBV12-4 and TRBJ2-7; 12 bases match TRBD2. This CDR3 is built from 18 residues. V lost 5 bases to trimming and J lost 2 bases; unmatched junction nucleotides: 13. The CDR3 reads CASSHPTTSGRGTYEQYF. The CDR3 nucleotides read TGTGCCAGCAGTCACCCGACGACTAGCGGGAGAGGGACCTACGAGCAGTACTTC.

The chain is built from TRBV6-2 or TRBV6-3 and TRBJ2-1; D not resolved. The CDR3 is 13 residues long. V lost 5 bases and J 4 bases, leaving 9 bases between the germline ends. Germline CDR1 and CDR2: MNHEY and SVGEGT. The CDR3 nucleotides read TGTGCCAGCAGTAAGGACGGGTACAATGAGCAGTTCTTC. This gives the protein CASSKDGYNEQFF.

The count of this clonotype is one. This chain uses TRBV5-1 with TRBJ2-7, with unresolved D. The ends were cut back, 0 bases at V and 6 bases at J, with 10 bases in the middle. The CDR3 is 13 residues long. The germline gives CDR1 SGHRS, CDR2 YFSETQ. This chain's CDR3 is CASSLVWRREQYF. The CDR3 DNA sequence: TGCGCCAGCAGCTTGGTCTGGCGACGCGAGCAGTACTTC.

The DNA for the CDR3 is TGTGCCAGCAGTTACCAGGCGGGAGGAACCGGGGAGCTGTTTTTT. Translation gives CASSYQAGGTGELFF. The J gene is TRBJ2-2, the V gene TRBV6-5; 8 nucleotides agree with TRBD2. CDR1 is MNHEY and CDR2 is SVGAGI in the germline V gene. The V segment lost 2 bases and the J segment 5 bases; nucleotides outside the gene matches: 4. The CDR3 has 15 residues.

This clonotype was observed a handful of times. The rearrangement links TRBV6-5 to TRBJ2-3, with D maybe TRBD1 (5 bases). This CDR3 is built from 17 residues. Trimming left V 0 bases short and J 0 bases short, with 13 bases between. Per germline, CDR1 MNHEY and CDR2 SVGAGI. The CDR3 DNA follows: TGTGCCAGCAGTTACTCGACGGGCAGGGAAAGCACAGATACGCAGTATTTT. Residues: CASSYSTGRESTDTQYF.

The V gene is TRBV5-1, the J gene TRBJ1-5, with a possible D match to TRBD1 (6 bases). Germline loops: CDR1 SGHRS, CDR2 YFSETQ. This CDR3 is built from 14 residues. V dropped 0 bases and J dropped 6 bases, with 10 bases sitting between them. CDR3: CASSLVGAGQPQHF. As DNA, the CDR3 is TGCGCCAGCAGCTTGGTGGGGGCTGGTCAGCCCCAGCATTTT.

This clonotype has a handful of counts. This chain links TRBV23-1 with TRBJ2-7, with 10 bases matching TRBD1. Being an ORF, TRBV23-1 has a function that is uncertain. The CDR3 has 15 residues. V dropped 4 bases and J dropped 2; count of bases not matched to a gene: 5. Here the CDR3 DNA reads TGCGCCAGCAGTCTAAGGGACAGGGGACCCTACGAGCAGTACTTC. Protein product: CASSLRDRGPYEQYF.

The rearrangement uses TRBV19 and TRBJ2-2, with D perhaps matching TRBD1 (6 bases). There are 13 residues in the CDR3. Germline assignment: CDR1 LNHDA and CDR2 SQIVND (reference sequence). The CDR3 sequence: CGGTGWVTGELFF. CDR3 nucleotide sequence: TGTGGGGGAACAGGGTGGGTCACCGGGGAGCTGTTTTTT.

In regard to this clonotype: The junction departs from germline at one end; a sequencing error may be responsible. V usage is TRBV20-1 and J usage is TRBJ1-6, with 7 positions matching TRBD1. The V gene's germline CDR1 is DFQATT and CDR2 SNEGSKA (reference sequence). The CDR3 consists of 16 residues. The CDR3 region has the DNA TGCTGTGCTAGAGATTGGAGGGGGCAGGATAATTCACCCCTCCACTTT. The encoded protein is CCARDWRGQDNSPLHF.

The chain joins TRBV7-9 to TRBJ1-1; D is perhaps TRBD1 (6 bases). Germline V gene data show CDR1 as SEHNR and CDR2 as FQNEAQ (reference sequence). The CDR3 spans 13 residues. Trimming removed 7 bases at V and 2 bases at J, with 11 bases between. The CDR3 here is CASNRQENTEAFF. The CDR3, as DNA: TGTGCCAGCAACCGACAGGAAAACACTGAAGCTTTCTTT.

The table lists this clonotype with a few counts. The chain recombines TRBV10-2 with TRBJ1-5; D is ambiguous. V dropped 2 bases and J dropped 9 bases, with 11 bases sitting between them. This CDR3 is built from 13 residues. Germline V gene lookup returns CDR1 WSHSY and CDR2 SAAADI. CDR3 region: CASSEKEMGPQHF. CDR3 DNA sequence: TGCGCCAGCAGTGAGAAAGAGATGGGGCCCCAGCATTTT.

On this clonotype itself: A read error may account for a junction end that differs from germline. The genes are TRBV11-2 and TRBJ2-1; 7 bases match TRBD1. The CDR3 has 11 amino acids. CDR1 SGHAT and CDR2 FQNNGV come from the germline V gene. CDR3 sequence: CASSLGQTSRF. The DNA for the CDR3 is TGTGCCAGCAGCTTGGGACAGACTTCGCGGTTC.

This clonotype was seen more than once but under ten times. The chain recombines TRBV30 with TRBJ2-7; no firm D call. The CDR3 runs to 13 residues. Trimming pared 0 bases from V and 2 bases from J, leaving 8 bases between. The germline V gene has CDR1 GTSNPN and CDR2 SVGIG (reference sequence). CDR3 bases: TGTGCCTGGAGTGTTCAAGTGGCCTACGAGCAGTACTTC. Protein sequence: CAWSVQVAYEQYF.